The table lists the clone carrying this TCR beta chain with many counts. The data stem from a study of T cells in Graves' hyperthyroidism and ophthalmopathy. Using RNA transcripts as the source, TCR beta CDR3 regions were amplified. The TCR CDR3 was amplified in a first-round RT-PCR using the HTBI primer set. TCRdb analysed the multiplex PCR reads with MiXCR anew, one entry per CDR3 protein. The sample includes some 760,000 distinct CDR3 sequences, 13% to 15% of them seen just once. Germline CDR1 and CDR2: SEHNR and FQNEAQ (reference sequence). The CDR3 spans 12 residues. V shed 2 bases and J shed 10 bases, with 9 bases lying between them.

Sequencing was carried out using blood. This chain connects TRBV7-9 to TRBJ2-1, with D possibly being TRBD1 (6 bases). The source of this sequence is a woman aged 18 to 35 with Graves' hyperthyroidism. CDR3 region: CASSLQGSEQFF. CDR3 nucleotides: TGTGCCAGCAGCTTACAGGGGAGCGAGCAGTTCTTC.